This T cell receptor (beta chain) was identified during a study of cytomegalovirus exposure and HLA in healthy donors. Overall study: A data release that came early held approximately 85 million unique TCRs from HLA-typed donors. General study results and limits: Rates of TCR association differed by HLA locus in a later analysis, with DRB1 highest and HLA-C lowest.

In regard to this clone: As yet, its antigen is unknown.

Primers: 60 Vbeta forward and 13 Jbeta reverse. The data were produced by immunoSEQ multiplex PCR, yet TCRdb's version contains in-frame clones alone and is incomplete. The profile shows about 120,000 clones, over 9.5% of them singletons. V shed 2 bases and J shed 4 bases, with 11 bases lying between them. CDR1 is SGHTA and CDR2 is FQGTGA in the germline V gene. The CDR3 runs 15 residues. Sequenced sample: PBMCs. The chain carries TRBV7-3 and TRBJ2-2; perhaps TRBD2 as D (5 bases). The clonotype comes from a woman between 18 and 29 years old in good health and CMV-seropositive. DNA for the CDR3: TGTGCCAGCAGCTTATCTTCGGACTTCACCGGGGAGCTGTTTTTT. It specifies CASSLSSDFTGELFF.